The rows below give T cell receptor beta chains drawn from one sample of a study of blood T cell repertoires in COVID-19. TCRdb's copy holds only in-frame clones and misses some; the assay was immunoSEQ multiplex PCR. There are more than 200,000 clones in the sample; 80% to 90% occur only once, and over 9.5% lies in the top ten. What was sequenced was peripheral blood. Receptors were obtained from a woman older than 75 with COVID-19, enrolled during active disease. The CDR3 runs from the conserved cysteine through the conserved F or W. Each record gives: J gene, V gene, clone size, D gene, CDR3 DNA, CDR3 protein. D genes are given only for firm matches. Only some rows state a clone size, as once, few, many or a class for expanded clones.

>TRBJ2-2|TRBV5-4|.|.
TGTGCCAGCATCCCAGGCACCGGGGAGCTGTTTTTT
CASIPGTGELFF
>TRBJ2-2|TRBV5-4|.|.
TGTGCCAGCGGAAAACAGGGCTTAAACACCGGGGAGCTGTTTTTT
CASGKQGLNTGELFF
>TRBJ1-6|TRBV28|.|TRBD1
TGTGCCATCGGGGACAGGGGGAGCGGTAATTCACCCCTCCACTTT
CAIGDRGSGNSPLHF
>TRBJ2-3|TRBV14|once|.
TGTGCCAGCAGCCAAGCGGCGGGGTGGGCAGATACGCAGTATTTT
CASSQAAGWADTQYF
>TRBJ1-1|TRBV18|.|.
TGTGCCAGCTCACCGGACGGGGCTGAAGCTTTCTTT
CASSPDGAEAFF
>TRBJ2-5|TRBV3-1/TRBV3-2|.|TRBD1
TGTGCCAGCAGCCAAGGACAGGGGGCTTGGGAGACCCAGTACTTC
CASSQGQGAWETQYF
>TRBJ2-2|TRBV3-1/TRBV3-2|few|TRBD2
TGTGCCAGCAGCCCCATTAGCGGGGGGGCCGCCGGGGAGCTGTTTTTT
CASSPISGGAAGELFF
>TRBJ1-2|TRBV5-6|few|.
TGTGCCAGCAGCTTGAACAGGATAACTAACTATGGCTACACCTTC
CASSLNRITNYGYTF
>TRBJ2-7|TRBV21-1|.|.
TGTGCCAGCAGCAAAGGAGGGACTAGCGGGGGCGCGAAGGGCGAGCAGTACTTC
CASSKGGTSGGAKGEQYF
>TRBJ2-1|TRBV25-1|.|.
TGTGCCAGCAGTGGGTTCGGGGTAAGGAGGAATGAGCAGTTCTTC
CASSGFGVRRNEQFF
>TRBJ1-5|TRBV6-5|.|.
TGTGCCAGCGGACGTGGAGGCGCCGTAAATCAGCCCCAGCATTTT
CASGRGGAVNQPQHF
>TRBJ2-1|TRBV7-9|few|TRBD1
TGTGCCAGCAGCCCCGAGTTGGACAGGGCTAAGAATGAGCAGTTCTTC
CASSPELDRAKNEQFF
>TRBJ1-1|TRBV25-1|.|.
TGTGCCAGCAGTTGGCAAAGGACAGAAGAAGCTTTCTTT
CASSWQRTEEAFF
>TRBJ1-1|TRBV7-9|.|.
TGTGCCAGCAGCCCACAGCTTGGGAACACTGAAGCTTTCTTT
CASSPQLGNTEAFF
>TRBJ1-2|TRBV7-5|.|.
TGTGCCAGAAGCACCTGGACAGGGGGCGGTAACTATGGCTACACCTTC
CARSTWTGGGNYGYTF
>TRBJ2-7|TRBV5-4|.|.
TGTGCCAGCAGCTTAGAGTCAGGGTCGGGTGAGCAGTACTTC
CASSLESGSGEQYF
>TRBJ1-1|TRBV12-3/TRBV12-4|.|.
TGTGCCAGCAGCTCTGGTATCCCCGCGGCTTTCTTT
CASSSGIPAAFF
>TRBJ1-2|TRBV28|.|TRBD1
TGTGCCAGCAAGTCGCAGGGGGCGGTTTATGGCTACACCTTC
CASKSQGAVYGYTF
>TRBJ2-3|TRBV30|once|.
TGTGCCTGGAAACAGGGCCAGAGCACAGATACGCAGTATTTT
CAWKQGQSTDTQYF
>TRBJ2-7|TRBV28|.|TRBD1
TGTGCCAGCACCCCAGGGGACAGCCTCTACGAGCAGTACTTC
CASTPGDSLYEQYF
>TRBJ2-7|TRBV7-2|once|TRBD1
TGTGCCAGCAGCTCCCGGACAGGGGGCTGGGAGCAGTACTTC
CASSSRTGGWEQYF
>TRBJ1-5|TRBV6-6|.|TRBD1
TGTGCCAGCACTGACAGGGTGGGGGATAGCAATCAGCCCCAGCATTTT
CASTDRVGDSNQPQHF
>TRBJ1-1|TRBV28|.|.
TGTGCCAGCAGTTTAGCCGGGGGCACTGAAGCTTTCTTT
CASSLAGGTEAFF
>TRBJ1-1|TRBV11-2|.|.
TGTGCCAGCAGCCCGCAACAGCTGAACACTGAAGCTTTCTTT
CASSPQQLNTEAFF
>TRBJ1-1|TRBV27|.|.
TGTGCCAGCAGTTTACAGGAGAACACTGAAGCTTTCTTT
CASSLQENTEAFF
>TRBJ1-6|TRBV7-2|.|.
TGTGCCAGCAGCCCTGGGGCGGCTAATTCACCCCTCCACTTT
CASSPGAANSPLHF
>TRBJ1-3|TRBV5-6|.|.
TGTGCCAGCAGCTCCGGACAGGGAAACACCATATATTTT
CASSSGQGNTIYF
>TRBJ2-5|TRBV7-3|.|TRBD2
TGTGCCAGCAGCTTGGGCGGGGGCCAAGAGACCCAGTACTTC
CASSLGGGQETQYF
>TRBJ1-1|TRBV18|.|.
TGTGCCAGCTCACCGGTGGGGCAGAACACTGAAGCTTTCTTT
CASSPVGQNTEAFF
>TRBJ2-3|TRBV5-8|.|TRBD1
TGTGCCAGCAGCTTGGAGACAGGGGGTTCAGATACGCAGTATTTT
CASSLETGGSDTQYF
>TRBJ1-6|TRBV30|.|.
TGTGCCTGGGGGGGGCAGTTTAATAATTCACCCCTCCACTTT
CAWGGQFNNSPLHF
>TRBJ1-5|TRBV2|.|.
TGTGCCAGCAGTTGGGGGCACGGCAATCAGCCCCAGCATTTT
CASSWGHGNQPQHF
>TRBJ1-5|TRBV19|.|TRBD1
TGTGCCAGTAGTGGGTCAACAGGGGGAGGTCAGCCCCAGCATTTT
CASSGSTGGGQPQHF
>TRBJ1-4|TRBV7-2|.|TRBD1
TGTGCCAGCAGCTTGTATACAGGGGGTGAAGGTGAAAAACTGTTTTTT
CASSLYTGGEGEKLFF
>TRBJ1-1|TRBV5-1|few|.
TGCGCCAGCAGCTTGGGACAGGCGAACACTGAAGCTTTCTTT
CASSLGQANTEAFF
>TRBJ1-2|TRBV6-5|.|TRBD1
TGTGCCAGCAGTTACCGGGACAGGGGAGACTATGGCTACACCTTC
CASSYRDRGDYGYTF
>TRBJ1-2|TRBV19|few|TRBD1
TGTGCCAGTAGCGGACAGGGAGCGGGCTACACCTTC
CASSGQGAGYTF
>TRBJ2-5|TRBV7-2|.|TRBD2
TGTGCCAGCAGCTTAGCCCGGTCGAGGGAGGGGAAGAGTGGGACCCAGTACTTC
CASSLARSREGKSGTQYF
>TRBJ2-1|TRBV4-1|once|.
TGCGCCAGCAGCCATGGGAGGACAGGAAGCTCCTACAATGAGCAGTTCTTC
CASSHGRTGSSYNEQFF
>TRBJ1-3|TRBV30|once|TRBD1
TGTGCCTGGAGCCAGGGGGCCAGAAACACCATATATTTT
CAWSQGARNTIYF
>TRBJ1-2|TRBV5-1|.|TRBD1
TGCGCCAGCAGCCCGGGACAGAACTATGGCTACACCTTC
CASSPGQNYGYTF
>TRBJ1-1|TRBV19|.|TRBD1
TGTGCCAGTAGTAGGGGACAGGGGGCGTCGGGTGGCACTGAAGCTTTCTTT
CASSRGQGASGGTEAFF
>TRBJ1-1|TRBV3-1/TRBV3-2|.|.
TGTGCCAGCAGCCACACAGGGTTTGGTTCTGAAGCTTTCTTT
CASSHTGFGSEAFF
>TRBJ2-6|TRBV4-3|.|TRBD1
TGCGCCAGCAGCCAAGGACAGGGGGGTTCTGGGGCCAACGTCCTGACTTTC
CASSQGQGGSGANVLTF
>TRBJ2-3|TRBV5-1|.|TRBD2
TGCGCCAGCAGCCAAAAGACTAGCGGGGGGTCAGATACGCAGTATTTT
CASSQKTSGGSDTQYF
>TRBJ1-5|TRBV28|.|TRBD1
TGTGCCAGCAGTTTACAGGGGGGTTATCAGCCCCAGCATTTT
CASSLQGGYQPQHF
>TRBJ1-1|TRBV18|.|TRBD1
TGTGCCAGCGGGCGAAATCACGGACAGGGTGGCACTGAAGCTTTCTTT
CASGRNHGQGGTEAFF
>TRBJ2-3|TRBV18|.|.
TGTGCCAGCTCACCACCAGTCACCGAGGGAGATACGCAGTATTTT
CASSPPVTEGDTQYF
>TRBJ2-1|TRBV3-1/TRBV3-2|.|TRBD1
TGTGCCAGCAGCCTAGGACAGGGGAGCTCCTACAATGAGCAGTTCTTC
CASSLGQGSSYNEQFF
>TRBJ2-5|TRBV9|once|.
TGTGCCAGCAGTGAGACAGGACAAGAGACCCAGTACTTC
CASSETGQETQYF
>TRBJ2-3|TRBV29-1|.|TRBD2
TGCAGCGTTGAAGGGACTAGAACTAGCACAGATACGCAGTATTTT
CSVEGTRTSTDTQYF
>TRBJ2-2|TRBV21-1|.|.
TGTGCCAGCAGCTGGAGTAGCGGGGGGTCCCACACCGGGGAGCTGTTTTTT
CASSWSSGGSHTGELFF
>TRBJ1-3|TRBV6-5|.|TRBD1
TGTGCCAGCAGCACCCACAGGGGGTCTGGAAACACCATATATTTT
CASSTHRGSGNTIYF
>TRBJ1-3|TRBV14|.|.
TGTGCCAGCAGCCAGGTCGCAGGGAAAGCTGGAAACACCATATATTTT
CASSQVAGKAGNTIYF
>TRBJ2-1|TRBV7-9|.|TRBD2
TGTGCCAGCAGCCCGGGACTAGCGGGGGGCGGTGAGCAGTTCTTC
CASSPGLAGGGEQFF
>TRBJ1-2|TRBV7-9|.|.
TGTGCCAGCACCCCGCGGGGGGTTTATGGCTACACCTTC
CASTPRGVYGYTF
>TRBJ2-1|TRBV5-6|.|TRBD2
TGTGCCAGCAGCTTGGCGGGACTAGCTAACAATGAGCAGTTCTTC
CASSLAGLANNEQFF
>TRBJ1-5|TRBV5-6|.|TRBD1
TGTGCCAGCAGCACCCGGACAGGGGCGGTGGGTTATAGCAATCAGCCCCAGCATTTT
CASSTRTGAVGYSNQPQHF
>TRBJ1-1|TRBV11-1|.|.
TGTGCCAGCAGCTTAGTAGGGGGCACTGAAGCTTTCTTT
CASSLVGGTEAFF